The 26 T cell receptor beta chains below all came from one sample that was sequenced in a study of cytomegalovirus exposure and HLA in healthy donors. The study ran its PCR with 60 Vbeta and 13 Jbeta primers. The method was immunoSEQ multiplex PCR; TCRdb's version includes in-frame clones alone and lacks a portion of them. This table holds 50,000 or so clones, roughly 76% found once. Sequenced input: PBMCs. The receptors were sampled from a man aged 30-40 years in good health and CMV-seronegative.

This clone was seen a few times. The rearrangement links TRBV5-4 to TRBJ1-1; TRBD1 matches at 9 bases. CDR1 SGHNT and CDR2 YYREEE come from the germline V gene (reference sequence). The V gene end was trimmed by 5 bases and the J gene end by 8 bases; junction bases not matched to a gene: 16. This CDR3 comprises 16 residues. The CDR3 DNA sequence: TGTGCCAGCAGGGAGGGACAGGGCGGCGTGAGACGAGAAGCTTTCTTT. It yields the protein CASREGQGGVRREAFF.

The rearrangement uses TRBV29-1 and TRBJ2-4; 9 nucleotides agree with TRBD1. The V gene's germline CDR1 is SQVTM and CDR2 ANQGSEA. The CDR3 is 16 residues long. V was pared by 4 bases and J by 2 bases, with 9 bases of the junction left unmatched. The CDR3 region has the DNA TGCAGCGTTGGTGTAAGACAGGGGGTTTCCAAAAACATTCAGTACTTC. This codes for CSVGVRQGVSKNIQYF.

The chain employs TRBV29-1 and TRBJ2-1, with D possibly TRBD1 on 5 matching bases. Looked up from germline, CDR1 is SQVTM and CDR2 is ANQGSEA. The V end was cut by 4 bases, the J end by 0 bases, with 10 bases between. CDR3 length equals 14 residues. This CDR3 is CSVVDGHSYNEQFF. DNA for the CDR3: TGCAGCGTTGTTGACGGACACTCCTACAATGAGCAGTTCTTC.

This clone was detected once. This chain links TRBV19 with TRBJ2-5, with TRBD2 matching 8 bases. V lost 4 bases, J lost 1 base, and 5 bases stayed unmatched. The germline CDR1 and CDR2 sequences are LNHDA and SQIVND (reference sequence). The CDR3 loop spans 15 amino acids. The CDR3 region is CASSRTSGPQETQYF. The CDR3 DNA sequence: TGTGCCAGTAGTAGAACTAGCGGACCCCAAGAGACCCAGTACTTC.

Concerning this clone: Sequence at one end of the junction differs from germline and may be a read error. The chain has TRBV30 and TRBJ2-5, with unresolved D. The CDR3 is made up of 14 amino acids. CDR1 GTSNPN and CDR2 SVGIG come from the germline V gene (reference sequence). Here the CDR3 reads CAWSVLNLQEAQYF. Here the CDR3 DNA reads TGTGCCTGGAGTGTACTAAACCTTCAAGAGGCCCAGTACTTC. The full variable domain, rest sourced from reference TRBV30 and TRBJ2-5, is SQTIHQWPATLVQPVGSPLSLECTVEGTSNPNLYWYRQAAGRGLQLLFYSVGIGQISSEVPQNLSASRPQDRQFILSSKKLLLSDSGFYLCAWSVLNLQEAQYFGPGTRLLVL.

The rearrangement links TRBV6-1 to TRBJ2-7, with a tentative D call TRBD2 (6 bases). The CDR3 runs 12 residues. Germline assignment: CDR1 MNHNS and CDR2 SASEGT. V lost 7 bases, J lost 3 bases, and 10 bases lay in between. The DNA of the CDR3 is TGTGCCAGCAAGGATAGCGGCTACGAGCAGTACTTC. Translating gives CASKDSGYEQYF.

On this clone: The same CDR3 can be traced to other DNA sequences in this sample. CDR3 DNA sequence: TGTGCCAGCAGCTGGACTAGCGTCCAAGAGACCCAGTACTTC. Residues: CASSWTSVQETQYF. This chain joins TRBV6-1 and TRBJ2-5; 9 nucleotides match TRBD2. V dropped 6 bases and J dropped 1; count of bases not matched to a gene: 3. CDR1 is MNHNS and CDR2 is SASEGT in the germline V gene. CDR3 length: 14 amino acids.

This chain connects TRBV5-1 to TRBJ2-7, with 8 bases matching TRBD2. Germline V gene data show CDR1 as SGHRS and CDR2 as YFSETQ. The CDR3 is 13 residues long. Trimming cost V 2 bases and J 4 bases; bases outside gene matches: 2. Here the CDR3 reads CASSFGGEYEQYF. Written as DNA, the CDR3 is TGCGCCAGCAGCTTCGGGGGGGAATACGAGCAGTACTTC.

The chain is built from TRBV5-1 and TRBJ2-2; 8 bases match TRBD1. With V trimmed by 0 bases and J by 6 bases, 4 bases remained unmatched. In germline, CDR1 is SGHRS, CDR2 YFSETQ. The CDR3 sequence is 15 residues long. CDR3 region: CASSLVQGAAGELFF. As DNA, the CDR3 is TGCGCCAGCAGCTTGGTCCAGGGGGCTGCCGGGGAGCTGTTTTTT.

This clone is a singleton in its sample. The V call is TRBV11-2, the J call TRBJ2-7; D is perhaps TRBD2 (6 bases). V lost 3 bases and J 4 bases, leaving 16 bases between the germline ends. Germline-derived CDR1 and CDR2 are SGHAT and FQNNGV. The CDR3 loop spans 15 amino acids. CDR3: CASSLNRDSSYEQYF. As DNA, the CDR3 is TGTGCCAGCAGCTTGAATCGGGACTCCTCATACGAGCAGTACTTC. Combining the CDR3 with reference TRBV11-2 and TRBJ2-7 gives the whole variable domain EAGVAQSPRYKIIEKRQSVAFWCNPISGHATLYWYQQILGQGPKLLIQFQNNGVVDDSQLPKDRFSAERLKGVDSTLKIQPAKLEDSAVYLCASSLNRDSSYEQYFGPGTRLTVT.

The V and J genes are TRBV30 and TRBJ1-6; TRBD1 agrees at 8 bases. This CDR3 has 14 amino acids. Trimming cost V 4 bases and J 7 bases; bases outside gene matches: 6. Germline assignment: CDR1 GTSNPN and CDR2 SVGIG (reference sequence). The CDR3 loop reads CAWTTGQANSPLHF. CDR3 in DNA: TGTGCCTGGACCACGGGACAGGCAAATTCACCCCTCCACTTT.

The V gene is TRBV9, the J gene TRBJ1-1; D unresolved. The germline CDR1 and CDR2 sequences are SGDLS and YYNGEE. This CDR3 is 15 amino acids long. With 5 bases removed from V and 4 bases from J, the gap between germline ends came to 18 bases. The CDR3 DNA reads as TGTGCCAGCAGGTCGGAGTCGGGGTTGGGCACTGAAGCTTTCTTT. Protein product: CASRSESGLGTEAFF. Using reference TRBV9 and TRBJ1-1 for the parts outside the CDR3, the full variable domain is DSGVTQTPKHLITATGQRVTLRCSPRSGDLSVYWYQQSLDQGLQFLIQYYNGEERAKGNILERFSAQQFPDLHSELNLSSLELGDSALYFCASRSESGLGTEAFFGQGTRLTVV.

The chain employs TRBV6-6 and TRBJ1-1, with 11 bases aligning to TRBD1. CDR3 length: 16 residues. CDR1 and CDR2 from the germline V gene are MNHNY and SVGAGI (reference sequence). After removal of 6 bases from V and 1 base from J, the junction contained 7 bases not matched to a gene. The CDR3 coding sequence is TGTGCCAGCAGGGACAGGGGGCGGGTTGGGAACACTGAAGCTTTCTTT. Encoded protein: CASRDRGRVGNTEAFF.

CDR3 DNA sequence: TGTGCCAGTAGTATACCCGGGCCCGGGGATGTCGAGCAGTACTTC. Protein: CASSIPGPGDVEQYF. This chain connects TRBV19 to TRBJ2-7; D perhaps matches TRBD2 (5 bases). The CDR3 is 15 residues long. Between the trimmed V and J ends, which lost 2 bases and 6 bases, there was a span of 17 bases. CDR1 and CDR2 from the germline V gene are LNHDA and SQIVND (reference sequence).

The V gene is TRBV5-1, the J gene TRBJ2-1, with D possibly matching TRBD2 (5 bases). The germline gives CDR1 SGHRS, CDR2 YFSETQ. The CDR3 sequence is 15 residues long. The germline V and J ends were trimmed by 0 bases and 2 bases, with 9 bases remaining between them. The CDR3 DNA reads TGCGCCAGCAGCTTGGGAGGGAAGCCCTACAATGAGCAGTTCTTC. Translation: CASSLGGKPYNEQFF.

V is TRBV2 and J is TRBJ2-7; unclear D gene. The V gene's germline CDR1 is SNHLY and CDR2 FYNNEI. Trimming shortened V by 6 bases and J by 6 bases, and 18 bases separated the two germline ends. This CDR3 has 14 residues. The CDR3 DNA follows: TGTGCCAGCAGGGTTAAGCACGTCCTAGGCGAGCAGTACTTC. Its protein product is CASRVKHVLGEQYF.

For this clone: The conserved phenylalanine or tryptophan is not found at the CDR3 terminus, so this likely reflects a read error. Because the CDR3's place on the DNA is in doubt, the DNA is left out and the CDR3 is given as listed by TCRdb. The CDR3 loop is CAWSNRDTEALV. The chain joins TRBV30 to TRBJ1-1; the tabulated D call, TRBD1, remains unverified against the DNA. Termini included, the CDR3 measures 12 amino acids. From germline, CDR1 is GTSNPN and CDR2 SVGIG (reference sequence).

V gene TRBV9 combines with J gene TRBJ2-1; D possibly corresponds to TRBD2 (6 bases). This CDR3 has 14 residues. Looked up from germline, CDR1 is SGDLS and CDR2 is YYNGEE. Trimming took off 4 bases at V and 8 bases at J, with 16 bases between the two ends. The CDR3, as DNA: TGTGCCAGCAGCCCCCTGGCGGGGAGCGATGAGCAGTTCTTC. Its translation: CASSPLAGSDEQFF.

The rearrangement joins TRBV5-4 to TRBJ2-7, with TRBD1 matching 11 bases. Germline V gene data show CDR1 as SGHNT and CDR2 as YYREEE (reference sequence). CDR3 length equals 14 residues. J gave up 6 bases and V 2 bases, and 4 bases lay outside the gene matches. This CDR3 is CASSFTGTGGEQYF. For the CDR3, the DNA is TGTGCCAGCAGCTTCACCGGGACAGGGGGCGAGCAGTACTTC.

The CDR3 DNA reads TGTGCCAGCAGTTTGTGGGTCGGACAGGGGTATCAGCCCCAGCATTTT. It encodes CASSLWVGQGYQPQHF. The chain employs TRBV6-6 and TRBJ1-5; 9 bases fit TRBD1. The germline V gene encodes CDR1 MNHNY and CDR2 SVGAGI (reference sequence). V lost 4 bases to trimming and J lost 5 bases; unmatched junction nucleotides: 9. This CDR3 has 16 residues.

This sequence joins TRBV6-1 and TRBJ1-5; 7 bases fit TRBD1. Trimming took 8 bases from V and 1 from J; bases not matched to a gene: 8. CDR3 length: 15 amino acids. CDR1 is MNHNS and CDR2 is SASEGT in the germline V gene. CDR3 sequence (DNA): TGTGCCAGCTCCCGACAGGGTAGAAGCAATCAGCCCCAGCATTTT. It encodes CASSRQGRSNQPQHF.

The genes are TRBV7-9 and TRBJ1-4; 7 bases are shared with TRBD1. This CDR3 has 17 residues. CDR1 and CDR2 from the germline V gene are SEHNR and FQNEAQ (reference sequence). V was clipped by 4 bases and J by 0 bases; unmatched bases: 8. The CDR3 protein is CASSSLTGPATNEKLFF. CDR3 DNA sequence: TGTGCCAGCAGCTCACTGACAGGGCCTGCAACTAATGAAAAACTGTTTTTT.

J is TRBJ2-5 and V is TRBV5-1; D is uncertain. The germline V and J ends were trimmed by 5 bases and 1 base, with 3 bases remaining between them. The CDR3 length is 11 residues. Germline lookup yields CDR1 SGHRS and CDR2 YFSETQ. This CDR3 reads CASRLQETQYF. The CDR3 DNA is TGCGCCAGCAGACTCCAAGAGACCCAGTACTTC.

The genes are TRBV7-9 and TRBJ2-2, with 9 nucleotides matching TRBD1. Trimming removed 8 bases from V and 9 bases from J; junction bases left unmatched: 10. Per the germline V gene, CDR1 is SEHNR and CDR2 is FQNEAQ (reference sequence). The CDR3 is made up of 14 amino acids. The CDR3, as DNA: TGTGCCAGCGATGCCGGGGGGACAGGGCGGGAGCTGTTTTTT. As protein: CASDAGGTGRELFF.

This chain's CDR3 is CASSYGGGGYGYTF. The CDR3 nucleotides read TGTGCCAGCAGTTACGGAGGTGGCGGCTATGGCTACACCTTC. The rearrangement links TRBV6-5 to TRBJ1-2; D is ambiguous. This CDR3 has 14 residues. The V gene's germline CDR1 is MNHEY and CDR2 SVGAGI. Trimming shortened V by 2 bases and J by 4 bases, and 11 bases separated the two germline ends.

This chain connects TRBV9 to TRBJ2-5; TRBD1 aligns across 8 bases. With 0 bases clipped from V and 5 bases from J, the junction kept 6 bases outside the gene matches. The CDR3 loop spans 15 amino acids. In germline, CDR1 is SGDLS, CDR2 YYNGEE. CDR3 coding DNA: TGTGCCAGCAGCGTAGGTGGCAGGGGGCAGGAGACCCAGTACTTC. It encodes CASSVGGRGQETQYF.